Listed below are T cell receptor beta chains from one sample, sequenced in a study of monozygotic twins with inflammatory bowel disease. TCRdb re-called the 5' RACE reads and shows each CDR3 protein once, DNA omitted. Its table records around 450,000 distinct CDR3 sequences. Sequencing was carried out using blood. The receptors derive from a human donor with ulcerative colitis or Crohn's disease, or a healthy co-twin of an affected twin (not recorded which). Both conserved end residues are part of each CDR3. Fields, in order: J gene, V gene, CDR3 protein.

TRBJ2-7,TRBV18,CASSPYGQLYEQYF
TRBJ1-1,TRBV5-1,CASSLEGSTEAFF
TRBJ2-2,TRBV5-5,CASDGTGLSTGELFF
TRBJ1-3,TRBV18,CASSPGSAFGNTIYF
TRBJ2-2,TRBV29-1,CSSRGETGELFF
TRBJ2-5,TRBV12-3/TRBV12-4,CASSSSLGETQYF
TRBJ2-1,TRBV2,CASTQSGSGYNEQFF
TRBJ1-2,TRBV7-8,CASSFASDGYTF
TRBJ2-7,TRBV27,CASSRPGRKVYEQYF
TRBJ1-2,TRBV28,CASTPGRSYGYTF
TRBJ2-5,TRBV30,CAWSPGTETQYF
TRBJ1-2,TRBV4-2,CASSQDEQGVYGYTF
TRBJ1-2,TRBV30,CAWSRKGQGLHGYTF
TRBJ2-6,TRBV6-1,CASRHRGAGANVLTF
TRBJ2-1,TRBV4-2,CASSRRTSGVSVDNEQFF
TRBJ2-5,TRBV5-1,CASSRGEAAEETQYF
TRBJ2-3,TRBV12-3/TRBV12-4,CASNWREQVKDTQYF
TRBJ1-1,TRBV27,CASSYLTGGLVMNTEAFF
TRBJ2-7,TRBV5-6,CASSLVDRGGEQYF
TRBJ2-3,TRBV20-1,CSARGGDTQYF
TRBJ1-1,TRBV18,CASSQGKAAEAFF
TRBJ1-2,TRBV5-6,CASSLPGQERVYGYTF